This TCR beta chain was profiled in a study of glioma-infiltrating T cells. Trimming cost V 4 bases and J 5 bases, with 8 bases left between them. Germline V gives CDR1 MDHEN, CDR2 SYDVKM. This CDR3 has 12 amino acids. This clonotype was detected ten times or more. TCR alpha and beta CDR3 regions were amplified from RNA using iRepertoire nested multiplex PCR. TCRdb called the multiplex PCR reads again in MiXCR, with one record for every CDR3 protein. The sample lists 300,000 to 400,000 distinct CDR3 sequences, more than 35% occurring once. The gene calls are TRBV28 and TRBJ1-1; weak D call: TRBD1 (5 bases). Sample: glioma tissue, nonneoplastic brain tissue, or PBMCs (not recorded which). The TCR comes from a human donor with low-grade glioma or glioblastoma, undergoing nonglioma brain surgery, or in good health (not recorded which). The CDR3 DNA reads as TGTGCCAGCAGTTCCCAGGGTACTGAAGCTTTCTTT. Translating it yields CASSSQGTEAFF.